A few counts support the clone carrying this T cell receptor (beta chain). What it recognizes is unknown. These data come from a study of T cell repertoires in cytomegalovirus infection. Study-level results: CMV carriers having the relevant HLA were flagged by cumulative public TCR beta family frequency.

The CDR3 spans 13 residues. The junction had 2 bases not matched to a gene; V was cut back by 4 bases and J by 2 bases. In germline, CDR1 is GTSNPN, CDR2 SVGIG (reference sequence). From the reads, TCRdb called clonotypes with MiXCR, one entry per CDR3 protein. The sample consists of fewer than 550,000 distinct CDR3 sequences, around 11% of them appearing once. The chain links TRBV30 to TRBJ2-1; 7 nucleotides agree with TRBD1. Sequencing was performed on PBMCs. The source of this sequence is a human donor in good health (CMV status not recorded). Some clones in this sample may be carry-over from other donors' samples. The CDR3 loop is CAWKGGPYNEQFF. The DNA of the CDR3 is TGTGCCTGGAAAGGGGGCCCCTACAATGAGCAGTTCTTC.